This T cell receptor (beta chain) was recovered during a study of tumor-infiltrating lymphocytes in primary liver carcinoma. Study at large: Donors had hepatocellular carcinoma or combined HCC and intrahepatic cholangiocarcinoma. Samples had roughly 3.65 to 7.5 million productive TCRbeta reads, comparable between tissue types.

Out of unsorted whole blood came the blood RNA, and germline DNA was extracted as well. The V gene's germline CDR1 is SQVTM and CDR2 ANQGSEA. V gave up 3 bases and J gave up 5 bases, with 14 bases separating them. This CDR3 has 14 residues. This clonotype was counted at least ten times. A constant-region primer served to make TCR beta cDNA from about 500 ng total RNA. It was through three nested multiplex PCR rounds of slightly modified ARM-PCR that TCR beta libraries arose. The opening two PCR rounds, ten to eleven cycles each, paired TRBV1-TRBV30 forward primers with a C-beta reverse primer. TCRdb reprocessed the multiplex PCR reads with MiXCR, giving one entry per CDR3 protein. The data show more than 150,000 distinct CDR3 sequences, over 50% seen once.

The specimen was peripheral blood. This TCR came from a man aged 35 to 55 with primary liver carcinoma and hepatitis B virus infection. J is TRBJ2-1 and V is TRBV29-1, with D perhaps given as TRBD1 or TRBD2 (6 bases each). The CDR3 region is CSVEGGNPHNEQFF. The DNA for the CDR3 is TGCAGCGTTGAGGGGGGCAATCCCCACAATGAGCAGTTCTTC.